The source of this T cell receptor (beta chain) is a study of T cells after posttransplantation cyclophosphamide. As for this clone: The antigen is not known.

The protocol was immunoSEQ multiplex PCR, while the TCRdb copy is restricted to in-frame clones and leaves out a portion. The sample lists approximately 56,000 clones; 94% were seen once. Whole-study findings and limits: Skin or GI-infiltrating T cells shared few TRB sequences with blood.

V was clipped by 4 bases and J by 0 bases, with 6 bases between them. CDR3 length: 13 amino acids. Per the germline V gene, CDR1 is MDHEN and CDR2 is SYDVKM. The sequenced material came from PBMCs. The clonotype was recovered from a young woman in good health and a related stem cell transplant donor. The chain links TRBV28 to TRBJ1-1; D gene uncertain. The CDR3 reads CASSSELNTEAFF. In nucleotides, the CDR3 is TGTGCCAGCAGTTCCGAGTTGAACACTGAAGCTTTCTTT.